The present T cell receptor (beta chain) was sequenced within a study of sequential checkpoint blockade in melanoma. Treatment defined: randomized to nivolumab then ipilimumab (arm A) or the reverse (arm B). Patients had received no earlier DNA-damaging chemotherapy. This clone is medium-sized by share. Different DNA sequences within this sample yield the same CDR3. The assay was immunoSEQ multiplex PCR, and TCRdb's table has in-frame clones only and misses some. The sample holds about 26,000 clones, roughly 73% seen once. This CDR3 has 14 amino acids. CDR1 is SGDLS and CDR2 is YYNGEE in the germline V gene. The germline V and J ends were trimmed by 1 base and 2 bases, with 7 bases remaining between them.

The clonotype originates from a human donor with melanoma. The chain recombines TRBV9 with TRBJ1-3; D possibly corresponds to TRBD1 (5 bases). This specimen was CD8+ T cells sorted from blood (inferred from file names), taken from a patient given nivolumab and ipilimumab in sequence. This chain's CDR3 is CASSVTRAGNTIYF. In nucleotides, the CDR3 is TGTGCCAGCAGCGTAACCAGGGCTGGAAACACCATATATTTT. Drawing the rest from reference TRBV9 and TRBJ1-3, the complete variable domain is DSGVTQTPKHLITATGQRVTLRCSPRSGDLSVYWYQQSLDQGLQFLIQYYNGEERAKGNILERFSAQQFPDLHSELNLSSLELGDSALYFCASSVTRAGNTIYFGEGSWLTVV.